These 17 T cell receptor beta chains were all obtained from the same sample, sequenced in a study of blood T cell repertoires in COVID-19. Profiling relied on immunoSEQ multiplex PCR, and the TCRdb table lists in-frame clones only, not all of them. Counted here are around 70,000 clones, 88% occurring once; the ten biggest clones make up under 6%. The sequencing input was peripheral blood. The receptors here all came from a human donor in a cohort sampled during active COVID-19.

This chain links TRBV19 with TRBJ2-7; 8 nucleotides agree with TRBD1. CDR1 is LNHDA and CDR2 is SQIVND in the germline V gene (reference sequence). The CDR3 sequence is 16 residues long. V was clipped by 5 bases and J by 1 base; unmatched bases: 10. DNA for the CDR3: TGTGCCAGTAGTGGGAGGAGAACAGGGGGTTCCTACGAGCAGTACTTC. Translating it yields CASSGRRTGGSYEQYF.

J is TRBJ1-2 and V is TRBV2, with D perhaps matching TRBD1 (6 bases). Germline V gives CDR1 SNHLY, CDR2 FYNNEI. V dropped 5 bases and J dropped 8 bases, with 18 bases sitting between them. The CDR3 runs 14 residues. The CDR3 bases are TGTGCCAGCAGTCTGATGGTCCTAGGGGGAGGCTACACCTTC. It encodes CASSLMVLGGGYTF.

V usage is TRBV6-5 and J usage is TRBJ2-7, with 11 positions matching TRBD2. This CDR3 region has 14 residues. V shed 6 bases and J 5 bases; nucleotides not matched to a gene: 6. Germline assignment: CDR1 MNHEY and CDR2 SVGAGI. The CDR3 DNA reads TGTGCCAGCAGGATAGCGGGAGGGGAGGACGAGCAGTACTTC. The encoded protein is CASRIAGGEDEQYF.

This chain uses TRBV9 with TRBJ2-3, with 8 bases aligning to TRBD2. The CDR3 contains 15 residues. Germline CDR1 reads SGDLS; CDR2 reads YYNGEE. V was clipped by 4 bases and J by 2 bases; unmatched bases: 6. In DNA, the CDR3 is TGTGCCAGCAGCAACGGACTAGCCCTCACAGATACGCAGTATTTT. It encodes CASSNGLALTDTQYF.

V usage is TRBV3-1 (or the pseudogene TRBV3-2) and J usage is TRBJ2-1, with 12 bases lining up with TRBD1. CDR3 length: 16 amino acids. The V gene's germline CDR1 is LGHDT and CDR2 YNNKEL (reference sequence). With V trimmed by 1 base and J by 9 bases, 7 bases remained unmatched. The DNA of the CDR3 is TGTGCCAGCAGCCAAGGCCCGGGACAGGGGGCTCGTGAGCAGTTCTTC. It encodes CASSQGPGQGAREQFF.

This sequence joins TRBV29-1 and TRBJ2-2, with D perhaps matching TRBD1 (6 bases). The V and J ends lost 3 bases and 3 bases respectively, with 8 bases between them. This CDR3 has 13 residues. Germline CDR1 reads SQVTM; CDR2 reads ANQGSEA. Here the CDR3 DNA reads TGCAGCGTTGAGCAGGGGTACACCGGGGAGCTGTTTTTT. Translated: CSVEQGYTGELFF.

The chain has TRBV28 and TRBJ1-6; maybe TRBD1 (6 bases). V dropped 7 bases and J dropped 6 bases, with 13 bases sitting between them. The length of the CDR3 is 14 residues. Germline CDR1 is MDHEN and CDR2 is SYDVKM. The CDR3 spells CASTSTDSNSPLHF. DNA of the CDR3: TGTGCCAGCACCTCCACGGACAGTAATTCACCCCTCCACTTT.

The gene calls are TRBV5-4 and TRBJ2-7; 7 nucleotides match TRBD1. The germline V gene encodes CDR1 SGHNT and CDR2 YYREEE (reference sequence). The CDR3 covers 15 residues. V was pared by 2 bases and J by 1 base, with 6 bases of the junction left unmatched. The CDR3 spells CASSFGTAYSYEQYF. CDR3 nucleotide sequence: TGTGCCAGCAGCTTTGGGACAGCCTATTCCTACGAGCAGTACTTC.

The chain employs TRBV2 and TRBJ2-7, with TRBD1 as a possible D gene (6 bases). This CDR3 has 15 residues. V lost 1 base, J lost 2 bases, and 12 bases lay in between. CDR1 and CDR2 from the germline V gene are SNHLY and FYNNEI. In DNA form, the CDR3 reads TGTGCCAGCAGTGAAGGGGAACAGGGCCCCTACGAGCAGTACTTC. It encodes CASSEGEQGPYEQYF.

The rearrangement links TRBV7-2 to TRBJ1-2; 8 bases match TRBD1. The germline gives CDR1 SGHTA, CDR2 FQGNSA. The junction had 5 bases not matched to a gene; V was cut back by 5 bases and J by 6 bases. This CDR3 region has 13 residues. CDR3: CASSQGTGNGYTF. The CDR3 DNA is TGTGCCAGCAGCCAAGGGACAGGAAATGGCTACACCTTC.

The chain links TRBV10-1 to TRBJ2-1; TRBD2 matches 7 bases. This CDR3 is built from 16 residues. Trimming removed 3 bases from V and 5 bases from J; junction bases left unmatched: 10. Per germline, CDR1 WNHNN and CDR2 SYGVQD (reference sequence). In DNA form, the CDR3 reads TGCGCCAGCAGTGATTTTGGCGGGAGTCCTCACAATGAGCAGTTCTTC. It specifies CASSDFGGSPHNEQFF.

The genes are TRBV5-1 and TRBJ1-6, with 9 nucleotides matching TRBD1. CDR3 length: 15 residues. Losses at the gene ends were 0 bases for V and 6 bases for J; bases not matched to a gene: 1. Germline values: CDR1 SGHRS, CDR2 YFSETQ. Here the CDR3 reads CASSLEGQGNSPLHF. The CDR3 bases are TGCGCCAGCAGCTTGGAGGGACAGGGTAATTCACCCCTCCACTTT. The variable domain in full, with the rest retrieved from reference TRBV5-1 and TRBJ1-6, is KAGVTQTPRYLIKTRGQQVTLSCSPISGHRSVSWYQQTPGQGLQFLFEYFSETQRNKGNFPGRFSGRQFSNSRSEMNVSTLELGDSALYLCASSLEGQGNSPLHFGNGTRLTVT.

The rearrangement uses TRBV30 and TRBJ1-1, with 8 bases matching TRBD1. The CDR3 contains 13 residues. With 4 bases clipped from V and 4 bases from J, the junction kept 5 bases outside the gene matches. Per germline, CDR1 GTSNPN and CDR2 SVGIG (reference sequence). The CDR3 DNA sequence: TGTGCCTGGAAAACAGGGGGGAGCACTGAAGCTTTCTTT. Amino acids: CAWKTGGSTEAFF.

J is TRBJ2-5 and V is TRBV4-3, with D possibly matching TRBD1 (5 bases). The CDR3 is 15 amino acids. Trimming cost V 0 bases and J 1 base, with 9 bases left between them. The V gene's germline CDR1 is LGHNA and CDR2 YSLEER. This CDR3 reads CASSQDRTTQETQYF. In nucleotides, the CDR3 is TGCGCCAGCAGCCAAGATCGGACAACCCAAGAGACCCAGTACTTC.

The CDR3 region has the DNA TGTGCCAGCAGTAGGGGCCTTAACAATGAGCAGTTCTTC. Its translation is CASSRGLNNEQFF. This chain connects TRBV6-5 to TRBJ2-1; D is perhaps TRBD1 (5 bases). There are 13 residues in the CDR3. Germline V gene data show CDR1 as MNHEY and CDR2 as SVGAGI. V was shortened by 5 bases and J by 5 bases, with 10 bases between the two germline ends.

This sequence joins TRBV6-5 and TRBJ1-1; D is unresolved. This CDR3 has 16 amino acids. From germline, CDR1 is MNHEY and CDR2 SVGAGI. Trimming removed 0 bases from V and 4 bases from J, with 15 bases in between. The CDR3 DNA sequence: TGTGCCAGCAGTTACTCGACTACGGGTTTGAGCACTGAAGCTTTCTTT. As protein: CASSYSTTGLSTEAFF.

J is TRBJ1-2 and V is TRBV3-1 (or the pseudogene TRBV3-2); D is unresolved. Trimming took 1 base from V and 4 from J, leaving 10 bases between them. Germline values: CDR1 LGHDT, CDR2 YNNKEL (reference sequence). The CDR3 loop spans 14 amino acids. The CDR3 reads CASSQGEGLYGYTF. Here the CDR3 DNA reads TGTGCCAGCAGCCAAGGTGAGGGCCTCTATGGCTACACCTTC.